Shown below are 31 T cell receptor beta chains from a single sample sequenced in a study of identical twins. TCRdb used MiXCR to reprocess the 5' RACE reads, holding one entry per CDR3 protein. The table has some 660,000 distinct CDR3 sequences, approximately 9% seen once. The same sample was also used in a study of yellow fever vaccine responses in identical twins.

The sample taken for sequencing was PBMCs. Receptors were obtained from a woman under 30 in good health.

This clonotype appeared a few times. The V gene is TRBV3-1, the J gene TRBJ2-2, with D possibly TRBD2 on 6 matching bases. The CDR3 is made up of 21 amino acids. The ends were cut back, 0 bases at V and 0 bases at J, with 23 bases in the middle. Germline loops: CDR1 LGHDT, CDR2 YNNKEL (reference sequence). CDR3: CASSQDLGGIGQGPNTGELFF. As DNA, the CDR3 is TGTGCCAGCAGCCAAGATCTGGGAGGCATAGGTCAAGGGCCGAACACCGGGGAGCTGTTTTTT.

In its sample, this clonotype was seen a few times. The chain is built from TRBV11-1 and TRBJ2-1; TRBD1 matches 9 bases. The CDR3 length is 17 residues. Germline V gene sequence: CDR1 SGHAT, CDR2 FQDESV (reference sequence). V shed 4 bases and J 4 bases; nucleotides not matched to a gene: 11. The CDR3 DNA is TGTGCCAGCAGCTACGGACAGGGGTATGGGGAATACAATGAGCAGTTCTTC. It encodes CASSYGQGYGEYNEQFF.

V gene TRBV6-5 combines with J gene TRBJ2-3; D is uncertain. The CDR3 runs 15 residues. With 0 bases removed from V and 2 bases from J, the gap between germline ends came to 9 bases. Germline-derived CDR1 and CDR2 are MNHEY and SVGAGI. The CDR3 loop reads CASSYSGATTDTQYF. In nucleotides, the CDR3 is TGTGCCAGCAGTTACTCTGGCGCAACCACAGATACGCAGTATTTT.

This clonotype came up a few times. The chain recombines TRBV5-1 with TRBJ2-3, with 11 bases matching TRBD2. The trim removed 5 bases at V and 2 bases at J, leaving 4 bases unmatched. The germline gives CDR1 SGHRS, CDR2 YFSETQ. This CDR3 has 15 residues. CDR3 sequence (DNA): TGCGCCAGCAGGATGACTAGCGGGGTCACAGATACGCAGTATTTT. Amino acids: CASRMTSGVTDTQYF.

This clonotype was seen a handful of times. The chain couples TRBV6-2 or TRBV6-3 to TRBJ2-3; TRBD2 matches 12 bases. The junction had 4 bases not matched to a gene; V was cut back by 0 bases and J by 0 bases. Germline V CDR1 and CDR2: MNHEY, SVGEGT. This CDR3 has 18 amino acids. The CDR3 DNA reads as TGTGCCAGCAGTTACTCCCTAGCGGGAGGGGTTAGCACAGATACGCAGTATTTT. Encoded protein: CASSYSLAGGVSTDTQYF.

V is TRBV6-1 and J is TRBJ1-5; 8 bases line up with TRBD1. V shed 6 bases and J 6 bases; nucleotides not matched to a gene: 7. This CDR3 region has 14 residues. CDR1 MNHNS and CDR2 SASEGT come from the germline V gene. CDR3 sequence (DNA): TGTGCCAGCAGCATGACAGGGGTTTTTCAGCCCCAGCATTTT. Its translation is CASSMTGVFQPQHF.

The J gene is TRBJ2-7, the V gene TRBV30; 10 nucleotides line up with TRBD2. Germline loops: CDR1 GTSNPN, CDR2 SVGIG (reference sequence). V lost 3 bases and J lost 3; bases outside the gene matches: 5. This CDR3 is 14 amino acids long. CDR3 residues: CAWRLAGANYEQYF. The CDR3 DNA reads TGTGCCTGGAGGCTAGCGGGAGCAAACTACGAGCAGTACTTC.

The sample holds a few counts of this clonotype. The chain carries TRBV19 and TRBJ2-5, with TRBD1 matching over 11 bases. The CDR3 is made up of 15 amino acids. V dropped 6 bases and J dropped 2; count of bases not matched to a gene: 5. The germline V gene encodes CDR1 LNHDA and CDR2 SQIVND (reference sequence). CDR3: CASSGTGGTQETQYF. The CDR3 nucleotides are TGTGCCAGTAGCGGGACAGGGGGAACTCAAGAGACCCAGTACTTC.

V is TRBV7-2 and J is TRBJ2-2; 8 bases agree with TRBD2. V shed 4 bases and J 4 bases; nucleotides not matched to a gene: 8. The CDR3 length is 16 residues. CDR1 and CDR2 (germline): SGHTA, FQGNSA. The CDR3 spells CASSSSQRGITGELFF. The CDR3 DNA sequence: TGTGCCAGCAGCTCTAGCCAGCGGGGGATCACCGGGGAGCTGTTTTTT.

This clonotype was observed a handful of times. The J gene is TRBJ2-5, the V gene TRBV2, with D perhaps being TRBD1 or TRBD2 (6 bases each). Germline V gives CDR1 SNHLY, CDR2 FYNNEI. The CDR3 has 15 amino acids. Trimming left V 4 bases short and J 1 base short, with 13 bases between. The CDR3 DNA sequence: TGTGCCAGCAGTGGCCCCGGGGGCCCCCAAGAGACCCAGTACTTC. This sequence encodes CASSGPGGPQETQYF.

The rearrangement joins TRBV5-1 to TRBJ2-3; TRBD2 aligns across 14 bases. V lost 0 bases, J lost 4 bases, and 7 bases stayed unmatched. The CDR3 covers 18 residues. Germline V gene lookup returns CDR1 SGHRS and CDR2 YFSETQ. CDR3 sequence: CASSLGLAGGLRSDTQYF. The CDR3 DNA is TGCGCCAGCAGCTTGGGACTAGCGGGAGGGCTTCGTTCAGATACGCAGTATTTT. The complete variable domain, with remaining parts taken from reference TRBV5-1 and TRBJ2-3, reads KAGVTQTPRYLIKTRGQQVTLSCSPISGHRSVSWYQQTPGQGLQFLFEYFSETQRNKGNFPGRFSGRQFSNSRSEMNVSTLELGDSALYLCASSLGLAGGLRSDTQYFGPGTRLTVL.

The sample holds a few counts of this clonotype. The rearrangement uses TRBV24-1 and TRBJ2-1; TRBD1 matches 7 bases. The germline CDR1 and CDR2 sequences are KGHDR and SFDVKD. V trimming: 5 bases; J trimming: 1 base; junction bases outside the gene matches: 13. The length of the CDR3 is 18 residues. CDR3 loop: CATSAPVGQRMSYNEQFF. The CDR3 DNA is TGTGCCACCAGTGCCCCTGTGGGACAGCGAATGTCCTACAATGAGCAGTTCTTC.

The chain employs TRBV6-2 or TRBV6-3 and TRBJ2-7, with D possibly matching TRBD1 (6 bases). Germline assignment: CDR1 MNHEY and CDR2 SVGEGT. This CDR3 region has 16 residues. Trimming pared 2 bases from V and 0 bases from J, leaving 14 bases between. DNA of the CDR3: TGTGCCAGCAGTTACCGCACCCGGGACAACTCCTACGAGCAGTACTTC. Translating it yields CASSYRTRDNSYEQYF.

This clonotype appeared a few times. The gene calls are TRBV29-1 and TRBJ2-2; D is ambiguous. Germline CDR1 SQVTM, CDR2 ANQGSEA. V lost 4 bases and J 1 base, leaving 7 bases between the germline ends. The CDR3 runs 13 residues. Here the CDR3 DNA reads TGCAGCGTTGTAACGGAGAACACCGGGGAGCTGTTTTTT. Amino acids: CSVVTENTGELFF.

The gene calls are TRBV11-2 and TRBJ2-7; 11 bases are shared with TRBD2. The CDR3 totals 18 residues. With 0 bases clipped from V and 1 base from J, the junction kept 8 bases outside the gene matches. CDR1 SGHAT and CDR2 FQNNGV come from the germline V gene. CDR3 bases: TGTGCCAGCAGCTTAGATGGGGCACTAGCGGGAGCGTCCTACGAGCAGTACTTC. Encoded protein: CASSLDGALAGASYEQYF.

The rearrangement joins TRBV10-3 to TRBJ2-7; D unresolved. The CDR3 has 13 amino acids. In germline, CDR1 is ENHRY, CDR2 SYGVKD. V lost 10 bases and J lost 1, with 14 bases in between. CDR3 region: CASHPSGSYEQYF. Written as DNA, the CDR3 is TGTGCCAGCCATCCGTCCGGTTCCTACGAGCAGTACTTC.

This clonotype was seen repeatedly, ten times or more. The V call is TRBV3-1, the J call TRBJ2-1; D not certain. CDR1 is LGHDT, CDR2 YNNKEL, per germline (reference sequence). The CDR3 has 16 residues. V was cut by 3 bases and J by 2 bases, with 14 bases left in between. The CDR3 DNA reads as TGTGCCAGCAGCCACAGCCCGATAGGTCCCTACAATGAGCAGTTCTTC. Translating gives CASSHSPIGPYNEQFF.

V and J are TRBV20-1 and TRBJ2-1, with 12 bases lining up with TRBD2. With 5 bases clipped from V and 5 bases from J, the junction kept 10 bases outside the gene matches. Germline assignment: CDR1 DFQATT and CDR2 SNEGSKA (reference sequence). This CDR3 is 16 amino acids long. The CDR3, as DNA: TGCAGTGCTTGCCCGTCTAGCGGGGGGGGCCACAATGAGCAGTTCTTC. It translates to CSACPSSGGGHNEQFF.

There are many counts of this clonotype. This chain joins TRBV6-2 or TRBV6-3 and TRBJ2-5; TRBD1 is a possible D gene (5 bases). Trimming left V 5 bases short and J 6 bases short, with 25 bases between. Germline CDR1 is MNHEY and CDR2 is SVGEGT. The CDR3 covers 17 residues. The CDR3: CASSLPESTATRKTQYF. The CDR3 DNA follows: TGTGCCAGCAGTCTCCCCGAATCGACAGCCACCCGGAAGACCCAGTACTTC.

This chain uses TRBV6-5 with TRBJ2-2; 8 bases are shared with TRBD1. Germline V gives CDR1 MNHEY, CDR2 SVGAGI. J lost 7 bases, V lost 0 bases, and 4 bases had no gene match. The CDR3 is 15 amino acids. The CDR3 protein is CASSYSTGGSGELFF. DNA for the CDR3: TGTGCCAGCAGTTACTCTACAGGGGGAAGCGGGGAGCTGTTTTTT.

This clonotype showed up many times. The chain carries TRBV12-3 or TRBV12-4 and TRBJ1-5; D gene ambiguous. V was shortened by 2 bases and J by 4 bases, with 6 bases between the two germline ends. The CDR3 contains 13 residues. In DNA form, the CDR3 reads TGTGCCAGCAGTTTAAACGGGAATCAGCCCCAGCATTTT. It codes for CASSLNGNQPQHF.

The rearrangement joins TRBV5-1 to TRBJ2-3, with 12 nucleotides matching TRBD1. Germline V gene sequence: CDR1 SGHRS, CDR2 YFSETQ. This CDR3 is 19 amino acids long. Trimming at V came to 3 bases and at J to 2 bases, leaving 13 bases not matched to a gene. CDR3 protein: CASSSSGTGGARNTDTQYF. In DNA, the CDR3 is TGCGCCAGCAGCTCCTCCGGGACAGGGGGCGCGAGGAACACAGATACGCAGTATTTT. The whole variable domain, filled in from reference TRBV5-1 and TRBJ2-3, reads KAGVTQTPRYLIKTRGQQVTLSCSPISGHRSVSWYQQTPGQGLQFLFEYFSETQRNKGNFPGRFSGRQFSNSRSEMNVSTLELGDSALYLCASSSSGTGGARNTDTQYFGPGTRLTVL.

This clonotype came up a few times. The chain couples TRBV20-1 to TRBJ2-7, with a weak D call TRBD1 (6 bases). The CDR3 loop spans 13 amino acids. Germline values: CDR1 DFQATT, CDR2 SNEGSKA (reference sequence). CDR3 bases: TGCAGCGCTCCTGGACAGAGCTTGGGGGAGCAGTACTTC. This gives the protein CSAPGQSLGEQYF.

The V and J genes are TRBV5-1 and TRBJ2-3; 11 nucleotides align to TRBD1. This CDR3 contains 17 residues. Germline V lookup: CDR1 SGHRS, CDR2 YFSETQ. The junction had 10 bases not matched to a gene; V was cut back by 4 bases and J by 3 bases. CDR3 nucleotide sequence: TGCGCCAGCAGCCCGCGCCGGGACAGGGGGTTAACAGATACGCAGTATTTT. Translation: CASSPRRDRGLTDTQYF.

The chain combines TRBV7-9 with TRBJ2-1, with TRBD1 as a possible D gene (6 bases). V lost 4 bases and J lost 6, with 16 bases in between. The germline V gene has CDR1 SEHNR and CDR2 FQNEAQ (reference sequence). The CDR3 totals 15 residues. CDR3 coding DNA: TGTGCCAGCAGCTCCGTAAGGACAGCCAGCAATGAGCAGTTCTTC. Translated, it gives CASSSVRTASNEQFF. Together with reference TRBV7-9 and TRBJ2-1, the CDR3 gives the full variable domain: DTGVSQNPRHKITKRGQNVTFRCDPISEHNRLYWYRQTLGQGPEFLTYFQNEAQLEKSRLLSDRFSAERPKGSFSTLEIQRTEQGDSAMYLCASSSVRTASNEQFFGPGTRLTVL.

This chain connects TRBV7-9 to TRBJ2-7, with D possibly TRBD1 on 6 matching bases. The CDR3 totals 12 residues. With 4 bases removed from V and 6 bases from J, the gap between germline ends came to 10 bases. The germline V gene encodes CDR1 SEHNR and CDR2 FQNEAQ (reference sequence). Here the CDR3 reads CASSSTGTEQYF. The CDR3, as DNA: TGTGCCAGCAGCTCTACAGGGACCGAGCAGTACTTC.

V gene TRBV2 combines with J gene TRBJ2-1, with 9 nucleotides matching TRBD2. This CDR3 is built from 16 residues. With V trimmed by 4 bases and J by 10 bases, 14 bases remained unmatched. Germline CDR1 is SNHLY and CDR2 is FYNNEI. CDR3 bases: TGTGCCAGCAGTGCGGTGACTAGCGGTCTAGGATGGGAGCAGTTCTTC. The encoded protein is CASSAVTSGLGWEQFF.

This clonotype was seen only a few times. The genes are TRBV6-1 and TRBJ2-7, with D perhaps matching TRBD2 (5 bases). The CDR3 sequence is 14 residues long. Germline values: CDR1 MNHNS, CDR2 SASEGT. V was cut by 6 bases and J by 4 bases, with 16 bases left in between. The CDR3 here is CASSNGVYPYEQYF. The DNA for the CDR3 is TGTGCCAGCAGCAACGGGGTTTACCCGTACGAGCAGTACTTC.

The V gene is TRBV21-1, the J gene TRBJ2-6. TRBV21-1 is shown as a pseudogene. This CDR3 is built from 18 residues. The CDR3 nucleotides are TGTGCCAGCACCCAGGCTCGGGGAAAACTCTCTGGGGCCAACGTCCTGGCTTTC. It specifies CASTQARGKLSGANVLAF.

V is TRBV11-2 and J is TRBJ2-1; 8 nucleotides line up with TRBD2. Germline V gene data show CDR1 as SGHAT and CDR2 as FQNNGV. J gave up 2 bases and V 1 base, and 1 base lay outside the gene matches. The CDR3 runs to 15 residues. CDR3 bases: TGTGCCAGCAGCTTAGGGCGGGAGGCCTACAATGAGCAGTTCTTC. Its translation: CASSLGREAYNEQFF.

This clonotype was detected only a few times. The chain couples TRBV7-8 to TRBJ2-5; TRBD2 might be the D (6 bases). Germline V gives CDR1 SGHVS, CDR2 FQNEAQ. The CDR3 loop spans 14 amino acids. Trimming cost V 1 base and J 4 bases, with 10 bases left between them. The CDR3 bases are TGTGCCAGCAGCTTAGATTACGGGGGAGAGACCCAGTACTTC. Encoded protein: CASSLDYGGETQYF. Combining the CDR3 with reference TRBV7-8 and TRBJ2-5 gives the whole variable domain GAGVSQSPRYKVAKRGQDVALRCDPISGHVSLFWYQQALGQGPEFLTYFQNEAQLDKSGLPSDRFFAERPEGSVSTLKIQRTQQEDSAVYLCASSLDYGGETQYFGPGTRLLVL.